This TCR beta chain was sequenced during a study of monozygotic twins with inflammatory bowel disease. CDR3 length: 14 amino acids. Germline CDR1 is SQVTM and CDR2 is ANQGSEA. T cells were not sorted, and total RNA was isolated straight from whole blood. TCRdb reanalyzed the 5' RACE reads, giving one entry per CDR3 protein sequence and no DNA. The sample has about 350,000 distinct CDR3 sequences. Study outcomes and limitations: The study found lower TCRbeta diversity (inverse Simpson) in IBD patients than in healthy co-twins. No one strong IBD-associated signal or clonotype was supported.

As to this clonotype: What it binds is not known.

Input material: blood. The chain links TRBV29-1 to TRBJ2-3; the D gene TCRdb calls, TRBD2, cannot be checked with no DNA. The receptor comes from a human donor with ulcerative colitis or Crohn's disease, or a healthy co-twin of an affected twin (not recorded which). The CDR3 region is CSVALAGREDTQYF.